Reported below is one T cell receptor beta chain. The target antigen is unknown. CDR3 length equals 18 residues. These data originate in a study of Ad26.COV2.S vaccination and SARS-CoV-2 variants. Overall study findings and caveats: Spike-specific TCR breadth was greater after Ad26.COV2.S than placebo.

Treatment described: 19 received Ad26.COV2.S at low or high dose, single or two shots; about 5 received placebo; per-sample allocation not given. Sample collection was performed on day 63 after the first vaccine or placebo injection. In the vaccine, an Ad26 vector expressed the SARS-CoV-2 spike of the Wuhan strain. Repertoires were generated with immunoSEQ multiplex PCR, while TCRdb's copy carries only in-frame clones and drops some. The sample yields some 480,000 clones, about 83% seen once. The clonotype was recovered from a person aged 18-60 years who received the Ad26.COV2.S COVID-19 vaccine or a placebo. The V and J genes are TRBV21-1 and TRBJ2-6; the D call in the table, TRBD1, was not verified against the DNA. TRBV21-1 corresponds to a pseudogene. This sample comprised peripheral blood, obtained in a trial of Ad26.COV2.S vaccine versus placebo. CDR3 loop: CASSKGVQGAAGANVLTF. CDR3 nucleotide sequence: TGTGCCAGCAGCAAAGGAGTTCAGGGGGCAGCTGGGGCCAACGTCCTGACTTTC.